The T cell receptor beta chain described here comes from a study of T-cell reconstitution after alpha-beta-depleted transplantation in children. Trimming at V came to 2 bases and at J to 5 bases, leaving 4 bases not matched to a gene. This CDR3 has 15 residues. Germline CDR1 reads SGHAT; CDR2 reads FQDESV (reference sequence). Using unique molecular identifiers, the investigators prepared the TCRbeta library. TCRdb redid the calling of the PCR reads with MiXCR, one entry per CDR3 protein. The sample includes approximately 400,000 distinct CDR3 sequences, roughly 10% of them seen just once. This clonotype showed up just a few times.

Sequenced here: PBMCs from the stem cell graft donor, sampled from the stem cell graft. This sequence joins TRBV11-1 and TRBJ2-2; 8 bases fit TRBD2. This receptor was identified in a human donor who donated a stem cell graft to a child with acute myeloid leukemia. CDR3 loop: CASSLSGSFTGELFF. The CDR3, as DNA: TGTGCCAGCAGCTTAAGCGGGAGTTTTACCGGGGAGCTGTTTTTT.